This T cell receptor (beta chain) was identified during a study of molecular identifiers for immune sequencing clone quantification. General study findings and limits: Clones above 20 RNA copies held over 99% of effector molecules, under 1% in naive cells.

Previously reported methods and listed TCR primers produced the bulk TCR libraries. One entry per CDR3 protein, called by TCRdb with MiXCR from the PCR reads. The repertoire holds more than 450,000 distinct CDR3 sequences, about 25% seen once, with around 0.78% in the top ten. Trimming removed 5 bases from V and 7 bases from J, with 20 bases in between. The CDR3 length is 14 residues. Germline loops: CDR1 DFQATT, CDR2 SNEGSKA (reference sequence). This clonotype came up many times. Its antigen is unidentified. RNA fractions of 10%, 30% or 50% and about 19,000 to 1,000,000 sorted cells were the source of naive CD8 libraries. Sorting recovered naive CD8 T cells on a CD8+CD4-CCR7+CD45RA+ profile.

The chain is built from TRBV20-1 and TRBJ1-1; D may be TRBD1 (6 bases). The source of this sequence is a human donor in good health. Some libraries in this study had Jurkat cell RNA spiked in. Sequenced: naive CD8+ T cells from blood, with Jurkat cell RNA spiked in. Regarding subset: FACS-sorted CD8+CD4-CCR7+CD45RA+ naive T cells. This CDR3 is CSAPRQARSGEAFF. The CDR3 nucleotides read TGCAGTGCTCCCCGACAGGCTCGGAGCGGTGAAGCTTTCTTT.